This T cell receptor (beta chain) was captured in a study of Graves' ophthalmopathy and Graves' hyperthyroidism. The TCR beta CDR3 regions underwent amplification from RNA transcripts. Amplification began with first-round RT-PCR using HTBI primers, then second-round multiplex PCR was performed. TCRdb processed the multiplex PCR reads anew with MiXCR; each CDR3 protein has one entry. The data contain under 250,000 distinct CDR3 sequences, around 30% of them seen just once; the ten biggest clones take up about 9.3%. This clonotype has a count of ten or more. The source of this sequence is a man aged 45 to 65 with Graves' ophthalmopathy. Sequencing used peripheral blood.

As DNA, the CDR3 is TGTGCCAGTACTGCCGGAACAGGAGAGACCCAGTACTTC. It translates to CASTAGTGETQYF. The chain recombines TRBV19 with TRBJ2-5, with TRBD1 as a possible D gene (5 bases). Trimming stripped 7 bases from V and 4 bases from J, with 13 bases between. Germline CDR1 is LNHDA and CDR2 is SQIVND (reference sequence). This CDR3 region has 13 residues.